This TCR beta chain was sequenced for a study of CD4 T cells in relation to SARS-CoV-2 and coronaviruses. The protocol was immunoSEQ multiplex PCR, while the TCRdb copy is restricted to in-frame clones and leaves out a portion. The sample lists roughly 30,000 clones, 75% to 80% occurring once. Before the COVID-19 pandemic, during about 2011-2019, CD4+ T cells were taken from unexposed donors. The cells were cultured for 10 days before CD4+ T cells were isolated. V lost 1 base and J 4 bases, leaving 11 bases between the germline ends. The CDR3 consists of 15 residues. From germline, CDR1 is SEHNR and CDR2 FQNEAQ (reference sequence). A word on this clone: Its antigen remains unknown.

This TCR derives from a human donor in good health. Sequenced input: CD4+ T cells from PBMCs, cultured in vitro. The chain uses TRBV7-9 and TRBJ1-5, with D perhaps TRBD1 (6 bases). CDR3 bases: TGTGCCAGCAGCTTAGGAGGGGGTGGAAATCAGCCCCAGCATTTT. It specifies CASSLGGGGNQPQHF. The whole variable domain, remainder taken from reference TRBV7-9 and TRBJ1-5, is DTGVSQNPRHKITKRGQNVTFRCDPISEHNRLYWYRQTLGQGPEFLTYFQNEAQLEKSRLLSDRFSAERPKGSFSTLEIQRTEQGDSAMYLCASSLGGGGNQPQHFGDGTRLSIL.